The TCR beta chain under discussion was sequenced for a study of CD8 T cells in ankylosing spondylitis. Overall study results and limits: The study identified a TCR beta motif of roughly eight highly homologous variants that appeared characteristic of ankylosing spondylitis blood.

Molecular-barcoded quantitative 5'-RACE produced these TCR beta libraries. One entry per CDR3 protein results from TCRdb running MiXCR on the 5' RACE reads. Found here are 150,000 to 200,000 distinct CDR3 sequences, roughly 18% of them singletons; the top ten hold around 4.5%. The J segment lost 6 bases and the V segment lost 1 base, leaving 10 bases of the junction unmatched. The CDR3 is made up of 18 amino acids. Per the germline V gene, CDR1 is SGHAT and CDR2 is FQNNGV. This clonotype was recorded at least ten times. Its antigen is undetermined. This chain connects TRBV11-2 to TRBJ2-2, with 11 positions matching TRBD2. This sequence was found in a male donor aged 10-30 years with ankylosing spondylitis or in good health (not recorded which). The sequencing sample was made of blood, either unsorted or a sorted T cell fraction (not recorded which). The CDR3 DNA reads TGTGCCAGCAGCTTAGGCCCTAGCGGGAGGTTTGGCGCCGGGGAGCTGTTTTTT. It codes for CASSLGPSGRFGAGELFF.